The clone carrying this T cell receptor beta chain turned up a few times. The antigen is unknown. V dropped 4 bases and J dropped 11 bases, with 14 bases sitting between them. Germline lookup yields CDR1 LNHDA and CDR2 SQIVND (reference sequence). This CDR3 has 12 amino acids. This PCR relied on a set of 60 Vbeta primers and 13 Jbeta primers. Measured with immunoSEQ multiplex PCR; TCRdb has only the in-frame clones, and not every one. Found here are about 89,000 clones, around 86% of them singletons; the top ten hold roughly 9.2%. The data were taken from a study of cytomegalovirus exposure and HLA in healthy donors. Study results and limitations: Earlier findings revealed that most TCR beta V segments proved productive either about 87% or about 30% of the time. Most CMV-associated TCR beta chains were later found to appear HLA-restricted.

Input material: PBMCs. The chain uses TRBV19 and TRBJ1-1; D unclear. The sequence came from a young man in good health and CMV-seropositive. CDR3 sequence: CASSNSYGKAFF. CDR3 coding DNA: TGTGCCAGTAGTAACTCTTACGGGAAGGCTTTCTTT.